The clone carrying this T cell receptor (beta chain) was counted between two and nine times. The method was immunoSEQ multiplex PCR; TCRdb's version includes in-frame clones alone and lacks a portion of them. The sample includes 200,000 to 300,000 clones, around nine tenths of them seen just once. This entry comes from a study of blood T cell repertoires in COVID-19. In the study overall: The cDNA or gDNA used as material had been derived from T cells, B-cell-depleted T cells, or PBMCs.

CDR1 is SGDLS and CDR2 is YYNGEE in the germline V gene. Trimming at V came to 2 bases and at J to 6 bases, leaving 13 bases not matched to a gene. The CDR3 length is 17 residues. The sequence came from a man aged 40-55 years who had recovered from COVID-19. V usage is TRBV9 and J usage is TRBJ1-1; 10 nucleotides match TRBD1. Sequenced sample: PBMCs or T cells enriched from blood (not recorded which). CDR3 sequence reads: CASSVTLGTGANAEAFF. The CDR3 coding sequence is TGTGCCAGCAGCGTCACGCTCGGGACAGGGGCCAACGCTGAAGCTTTCTTT.